What follows are 18 T cell receptor beta chains derived from one specimen sequenced in a study of CXCR3-negative and CXCR3-positive naive CD8 T cells (dated by TCRdb to between 2019 and 2020). The paper as a whole reports these results and caveats: Compared with CXCR3-negative naive cells, CXCR3-positive naive cells had TRB CDR3s with higher hydrophobicity (lower Kidera factor 4), lower energy, and higher strength and volume indices.

The antigens for these receptors are not known. The instrument given in TCRdb is NextSeq 550. The Human TCR Profiling Kit (MiLaboratory) was used to prepare UMI-labeled 5' RACE TRB cDNA libraries. Through TCRdb reprocessing, the reads give one entry per CDR3 protein sequence; DNA is omitted. The data table for this sample lists some 54,000 distinct CDR3 sequences. Approximately 0.5% of the sample belongs to the ten largest clones. Sequenced material: naive CXCR3+ CD8+ T cells from blood. In the paper's terms, the cell subset or site label means: CD45RO-CCR7+CD27+CD95- naive CD8+ T cells expressing CXCR3 (TNR3+). These receptor sequences come from a human donor in good health. Some clones in this sample may be carry-over from other donors' samples.

This sequence joins TRBV12-3 or TRBV12-4 and TRBJ1-3; TCRdb reports TRBD1, a call that lacks DNA to check it against. The CDR3 contains 16 residues. CDR3 sequence: CASSEDNLSSGNTIYF.

The V call is TRBV30, the J call TRBJ1-1; lacking DNA, the TRBD1 call made by TCRdb goes unchecked. The CDR3 is 15 residues long. Germline CDR1 and CDR2: GTSNPN and SVGIG (reference sequence). CDR3 amino acids: CAWSVLGGMNTEAFF.

The CDR3 protein is CASSEVYWDWKTEAFF. The rearrangement uses TRBV10-1 and TRBJ1-1. The CDR3 runs 16 residues. The germline CDR1 and CDR2 sequences are WNHNN and SYGVQD (reference sequence).

This CDR3 reads CASSGASNTGELFF. The chain links TRBV7-6 to TRBJ2-2; checking the TCRdb D call of TRBD1 is not possible without DNA. The CDR3 spans 14 residues. The germline V gene encodes CDR1 SGHVS and CDR2 FNYEAQ.

The chain couples TRBV14 to TRBJ1-6; TCRdb gives TRBD1 as the D gene, but with no DNA this cannot be confirmed. The CDR3 consists of 15 residues. Germline lookup yields CDR1 SGHDN and CDR2 FVKESK. The CDR3 here is CASSPVLGDNSPLHF.

CDR3: CSVDGTVTDTQYF. The genes are TRBV29-1 and TRBJ2-3; the TCRdb call, TRBD2, lacks DNA for checking. The CDR3 is 13 residues long. Germline V gives CDR1 SQVTM, CDR2 ANQGSEA.

The chain is built from TRBV6-6 and TRBJ2-7. This CDR3 spans 14 amino acids. The germline gives CDR1 MNHNY, CDR2 SVGAGI (reference sequence). CDR3 in amino acids: CASSTSLESYEQYF.

The rearrangement joins TRBV20-1 to TRBJ2-7; the D call from TCRdb, TRBD2, cannot be confirmed without DNA. Germline loops: CDR1 DFQATT, CDR2 SNEGSKA (reference sequence). This CDR3 is built from 16 residues. The CDR3: CSATELAGGSSYEQYF.

The CDR3 spells CASSLGTGDAEQYF. The chain has TRBV7-3 and TRBJ2-7; TCRdb outputs TRBD1, but without DNA this stays unchecked. Per germline, CDR1 SGHTA and CDR2 FQGTGA. The CDR3 covers 14 residues.

This sequence joins TRBV25-1 and TRBJ2-1; without DNA, the TCRdb call of TRBD2 cannot be checked. The length of the CDR3 is 15 residues. The germline V gene encodes CDR1 MGHDK and CDR2 SYGVNS. CDR3 protein: CASSVLAGAYNEQFF. Full variable domain (remainder filled in from reference TRBV25-1 and TRBJ2-1): EADIYQTPRYLVIGTGKKITLECSQTMGHDKMYWYQQDPGMELHLIHYSYGVNSTEKGDLSSESTVSRIRTEHFPLTLESARPSHTSQYLCASSVLAGAYNEQFFGPGTRLTVL.

V is TRBV29-1 and J is TRBJ2-2. CDR1 SQVTM and CDR2 ANQGSEA come from the germline V gene. The CDR3 spans 13 residues. CDR3 sequence: CSAEHPNTGELFF.

The V call is TRBV19, the J call TRBJ2-2; TCRdb's D gene call, TRBD1, goes unchecked for lack of DNA. This CDR3 is built from 15 residues. Germline-derived CDR1 and CDR2 are LNHDA and SQIVND (reference sequence). CDR3: CASSMFGDDTGELFF.

The CDR3 sequence: CASGQDRAGVSPLHF. V usage is TRBV3-1 and J usage is TRBJ1-6; the TCRdb D gene call, TRBD1, has no DNA to confirm it. The CDR3 spans 15 residues. Germline assignment: CDR1 LGHDT and CDR2 YNNKEL (reference sequence). Variable domain in full (rest from reference TRBV3-1 and TRBJ1-6): DTAVSQTPKYLVTQMGNDKSIKCEQNLGHDTMYWYKQDSKKFLKIMFSYNNKELIINETVPNRFSPKSPDKAHLNLHINSLELGDSAVYFCASGQDRAGVSPLHFGNGTRLTVT.

This chain joins TRBV6-5 and TRBJ1-1. Germline V gene sequence: CDR1 MNHEY, CDR2 SVGAGI. The CDR3 loop spans 12 amino acids. The CDR3 loop reads CATQDLSTEAFF.

This rearrangement joins TRBV3-1 to TRBJ2-1; TCRdb's D gene call, TRBD2, goes unchecked for lack of DNA. Per germline, CDR1 LGHDT and CDR2 YNNKEL (reference sequence). The CDR3 consists of 14 residues. The CDR3 here is CASSQDAASGGPFF.

CDR3 sequence reads: CASSLSDFGPTDTQYF. The chain couples TRBV6-6 to TRBJ2-3; no DNA is available, so the TRBD2 call from TCRdb remains unchecked. This CDR3 spans 16 amino acids. The germline V gene has CDR1 MNHNY and CDR2 SVGAGI (reference sequence).

The chain has TRBV19 and TRBJ1-1. CDR1 is LNHDA, CDR2 SQIVND, per germline (reference sequence). This CDR3 comprises 18 residues. This CDR3 is CASSPRHSASSIGTEAFF.

V usage is TRBV2 and J usage is TRBJ2-5; TCRdb designates TRBD1, a call that cannot be tested without DNA. The CDR3 is 16 amino acids. Germline CDR1 and CDR2: SNHLY and FYNNEI. The CDR3: CASRDQTGVFVETQYF.